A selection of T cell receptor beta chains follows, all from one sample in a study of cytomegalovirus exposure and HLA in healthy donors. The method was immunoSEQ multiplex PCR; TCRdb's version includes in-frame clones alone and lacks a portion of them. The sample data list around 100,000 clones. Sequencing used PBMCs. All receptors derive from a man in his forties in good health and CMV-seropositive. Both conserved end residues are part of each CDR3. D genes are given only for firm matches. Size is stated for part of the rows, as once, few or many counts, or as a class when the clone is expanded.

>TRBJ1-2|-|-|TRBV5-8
CASSLGATNYGYTF
TGTGCCAGCAGCTTAGGGGCTACTAACTATGGCTACACCTTC
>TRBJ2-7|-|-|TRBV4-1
CASSLVVAAPLSGEQYF
TGCGCCAGCAGCCTCGTCGTAGCGGCCCCTTTATCTGGCGAGCAGTACTTC
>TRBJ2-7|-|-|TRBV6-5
CASNPQGSSYEQYF
TGTGCCAGCAACCCCCAGGGGAGCTCCTACGAGCAGTACTTC
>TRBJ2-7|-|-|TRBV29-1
CSVEVSGQTYEQYF
TGCAGCGTTGAAGTAAGCGGGCAGACCTACGAGCAGTACTTC
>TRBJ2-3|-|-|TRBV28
CASRGPRTAPTDTQYF
TGTGCCAGCAGAGGGCCCCGGACAGCTCCCACAGATACGCAGTATTTT
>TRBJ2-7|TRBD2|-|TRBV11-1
CASSRGTSSHSYEQYF
TGTGCCAGCAGCCGTGGGACTAGCTCACATTCCTACGAGCAGTACTTC
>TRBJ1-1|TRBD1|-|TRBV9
CASSLVGTARRGNTEAFF
TGTGCCAGCAGCCTCGTAGGGACAGCTAGGAGGGGGAACACTGAAGCTTTCTTT
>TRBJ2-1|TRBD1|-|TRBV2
CASSEMGQGYEQFF
TGTGCCAGCAGTGAAATGGGACAGGGTTATGAGCAGTTCTTC
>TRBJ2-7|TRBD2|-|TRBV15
CATSRGPGLESYEQYF
TGTGCCACCAGCAGGGGTCCGGGACTAGAATCCTACGAGCAGTACTTC
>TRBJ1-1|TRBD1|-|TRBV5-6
CASSLGQGAREAFF
TGTGCCAGCAGCTTGGGACAGGGGGCGCGAGAAGCTTTCTTT
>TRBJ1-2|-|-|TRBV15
CATARGGNYGYTF
TGTGCCACCGCTAGGGGGGGCAACTATGGCTACACCTTC
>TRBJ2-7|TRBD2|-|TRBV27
CASSLITGGPLGEQYF
TGTGCCAGCAGTTTAATCACGGGAGGGCCTCTCGGAGAGCAGTACTTC
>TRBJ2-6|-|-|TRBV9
CASSVGAGAGANVLTF
TGTGCCAGCAGCGTAGGGGCAGGGGCCGGGGCCAACGTCCTGACTTTC
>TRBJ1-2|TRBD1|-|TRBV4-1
CASSQEDRVSGYTF
TGCGCCAGCAGCCAAGAGGACAGGGTCTCTGGCTACACCTTC
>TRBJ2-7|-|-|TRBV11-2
CASSRIAGPVGEQYF
TGTGCCAGCAGCCGTATTGCGGGGCCTGTTGGCGAGCAGTACTTC
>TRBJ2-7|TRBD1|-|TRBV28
CASSTTGTGSYEQYF
TGTGCCAGCAGTACTACCGGGACAGGTTCCTACGAGCAGTACTTC
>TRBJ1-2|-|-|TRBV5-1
CASSYGQTTANYGYTF
TGCGCCAGCAGCTATGGACAGACAACAGCTAACTATGGCTACACCTTC
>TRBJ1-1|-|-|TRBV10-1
CASSESARMRAFF
TGCGCCAGCAGTGAGTCAGCCCGGATGAGGGCTTTCTTT
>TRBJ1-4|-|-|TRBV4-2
CASSQGWGRGQNEKLFF
TGTGCCAGCAGCCAAGGGTGGGGCAGGGGCCAAAATGAAAAACTGTTTTTT
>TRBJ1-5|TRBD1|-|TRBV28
CASSTGTGGNQPQHF
TGTGCCAGCAGCACCGGGACAGGGGGCAATCAGCCCCAGCATTTT
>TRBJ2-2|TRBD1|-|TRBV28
CASSLPAGGVGELFF
TGTGCCAGCAGTTTACCGGCAGGGGGCGTCGGGGAGCTGTTTTTT
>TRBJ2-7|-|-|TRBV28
CASSLWDTEQYF
TGTGCCAGCAGTCTATGGGACACCGAGCAGTACTTC
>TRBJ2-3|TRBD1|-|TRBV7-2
CASSLRTGGATDTQYF
TGTGCCAGCAGCTTGAGGACAGGGGGCGCCACAGATACGCAGTATTTT
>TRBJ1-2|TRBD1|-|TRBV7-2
CASSPGTGGYGYTF
TGTGCCAGCAGCCCAGGGACAGGTGGCTATGGCTACACCTTC
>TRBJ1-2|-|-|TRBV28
CASSPAGFPSGYTF
TGTGCCAGCAGCCCGGCGGGGTTTCCATCTGGCTACACCTTC
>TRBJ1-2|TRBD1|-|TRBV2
CASSQRTGSGYTF
TGTGCCAGCAGCCAACGGACAGGGTCCGGCTACACCTTC
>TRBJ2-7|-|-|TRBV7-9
CASSLKIMTSYEQYF
TGTGCCAGCAGCTTAAAGATTATGACTTCCTACGAGCAGTACTTC
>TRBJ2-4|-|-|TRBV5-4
CASSGGKEGNIQYF
TGTGCCAGCAGTGGAGGAAAGGAGGGAAACATTCAGTACTTC
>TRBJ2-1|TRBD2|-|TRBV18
CASSSLPGLADQGRANEQFF
TGTGCCAGCTCATCCTTACCGGGACTAGCGGACCAAGGTCGGGCCAATGAGCAGTTCTTC
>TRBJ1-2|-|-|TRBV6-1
CASSAAGTYGYTF
TGTGCCAGCAGTGCCGCGGGGACTTATGGCTACACCTTC
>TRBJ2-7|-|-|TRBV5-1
CASSLDRALYEQYF
TGCGCCAGCAGCTTGGACAGGGCGCTCTACGAGCAGTACTTC
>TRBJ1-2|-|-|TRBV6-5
CASSSSPPIRGYTF
TGTGCCAGCAGTTCCTCTCCCCCGATCCGGGGCTACACCTTC
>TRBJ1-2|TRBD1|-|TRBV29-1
CSVEGGTGEVKAYGYTF
TGCAGCGTTGAAGGGGGGACAGGGGAAGTGAAGGCCTATGGCTACACCTTC
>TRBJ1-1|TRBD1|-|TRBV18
CASSRTGPTEAFF
TGTGCCAGCTCCCGGACAGGGCCCACTGAAGCTTTCTTT
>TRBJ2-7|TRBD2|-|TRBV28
CASSSSGGSYEQYF
TGTGCCAGCAGTTCCAGCGGGGGGTCCTACGAGCAGTACTTC
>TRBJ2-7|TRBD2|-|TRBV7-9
CASSFPSGSSYEQYF
TGTGCCAGCAGCTTTCCTAGCGGGAGCTCCTACGAGCAGTACTTC
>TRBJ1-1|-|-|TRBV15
CATSTEQGLGTEAFF
TGTGCCACCAGCACCGAACAGGGATTGGGCACTGAAGCTTTCTTT
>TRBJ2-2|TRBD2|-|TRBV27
CASSLRLAGGFGELFF
TGTGCCAGCAGTTTACGGCTAGCGGGAGGATTCGGGGAGCTGTTTTTT
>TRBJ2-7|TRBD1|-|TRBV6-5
CASSYIGTGGPYEQYF
TGTGCCAGCAGTTATATCGGGACAGGGGGACCCTACGAGCAGTACTTC
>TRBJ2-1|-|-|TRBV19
CASSMPGTLQFF
TGTGCCAGTAGTATGCCAGGGACTTTACAGTTCTTC
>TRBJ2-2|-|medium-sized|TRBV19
CASSMGPTRVTGELFF
TGTGCCAGTAGTATGGGTCCCACGAGGGTCACCGGGGAGCTGTTTTTT
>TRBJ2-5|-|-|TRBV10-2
CASSITGLRETQYF
TGCGCCAGCAGCATCACAGGGTTGAGAGAGACCCAGTACTTC
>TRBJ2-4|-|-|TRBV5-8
CASSLATGLAKNIQYF
TGTGCCAGCAGCTTGGCCACAGGGCTAGCCAAAAACATTCAGTACTTC
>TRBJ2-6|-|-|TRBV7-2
CASSLVRGWSGANVLTF
TGTGCCAGCAGCTTAGTACGAGGGTGGTCTGGGGCCAACGTCCTGACTTTC
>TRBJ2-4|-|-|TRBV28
CASSLRTHSGIQYF
TGTGCCAGCAGTCTTAGGACTCACAGTGGGATTCAGTACTTC
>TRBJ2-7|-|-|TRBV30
CAWSVGDYEQYF
TGTGCCTGGAGTGTTGGGGACTACGAGCAGTACTTC
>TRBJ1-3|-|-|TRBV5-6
CASSSDSYSGNTIYF
TGTGCCAGCAGCTCCGACAGTTACTCTGGAAACACCATATATTTT
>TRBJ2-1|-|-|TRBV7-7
CASSLSPGSYNEQFF
TGTGCTAGCAGCTTATCGCCAGGGTCCTACAATGAGCAGTTCTTC
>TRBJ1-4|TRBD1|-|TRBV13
CASSERQGGRYEKLFF
TGTGCCAGCAGCGAGCGACAGGGGGGTCGTTATGAAAAACTGTTTTTT
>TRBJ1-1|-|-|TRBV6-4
CASSYRATEAFF
TGTGCCAGCAGTTACAGGGCCACTGAAGCTTTCTTT
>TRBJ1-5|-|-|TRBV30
CAGGSQLRLYSNQPQHF
TGTGCCGGGGGGTCACAACTGAGACTTTATAGCAATCAGCCCCAGCATTTT